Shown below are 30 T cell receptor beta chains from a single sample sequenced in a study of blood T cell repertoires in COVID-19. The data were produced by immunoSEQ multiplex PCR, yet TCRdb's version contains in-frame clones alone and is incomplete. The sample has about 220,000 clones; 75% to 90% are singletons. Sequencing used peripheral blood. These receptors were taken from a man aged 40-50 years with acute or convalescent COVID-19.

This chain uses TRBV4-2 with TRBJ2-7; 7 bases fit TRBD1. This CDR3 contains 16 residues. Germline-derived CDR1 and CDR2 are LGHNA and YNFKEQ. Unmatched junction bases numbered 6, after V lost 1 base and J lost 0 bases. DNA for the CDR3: TGTGCCAGCAGCCAAGGCCCGACAGGGATCTCCTACGAGCAGTACTTC. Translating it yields CASSQGPTGISYEQYF.

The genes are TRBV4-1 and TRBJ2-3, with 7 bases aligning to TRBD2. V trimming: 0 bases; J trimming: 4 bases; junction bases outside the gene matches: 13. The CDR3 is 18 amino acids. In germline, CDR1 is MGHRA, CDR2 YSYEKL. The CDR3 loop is CASSQEPSRTRGSDTQYF. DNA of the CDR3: TGCGCCAGCAGCCAAGAACCTTCCCGGACTAGAGGCTCAGATACGCAGTATTTT.

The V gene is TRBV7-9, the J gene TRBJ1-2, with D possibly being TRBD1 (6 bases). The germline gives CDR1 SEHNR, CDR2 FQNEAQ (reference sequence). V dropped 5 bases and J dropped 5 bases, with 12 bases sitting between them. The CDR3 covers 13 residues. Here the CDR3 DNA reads TGTGCCAGCAGCGCACAGGGTCGGTATGGCTACACCTTC. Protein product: CASSAQGRYGYTF.

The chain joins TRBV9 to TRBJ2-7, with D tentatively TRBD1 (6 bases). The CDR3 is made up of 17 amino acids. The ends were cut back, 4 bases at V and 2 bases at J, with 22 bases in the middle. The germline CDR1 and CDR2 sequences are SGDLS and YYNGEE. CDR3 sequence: CASSRNPLGASAYEQYF. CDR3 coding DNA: TGTGCCAGCAGCCGTAATCCCCTGGGGGCCTCGGCCTACGAGCAGTACTTC. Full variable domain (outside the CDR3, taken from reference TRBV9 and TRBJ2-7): DSGVTQTPKHLITATGQRVTLRCSPRSGDLSVYWYQQSLDQGLQFLIQYYNGEERAKGNILERFSAQQFPDLHSELNLSSLELGDSALYFCASSRNPLGASAYEQYFGPGTRLTVT.

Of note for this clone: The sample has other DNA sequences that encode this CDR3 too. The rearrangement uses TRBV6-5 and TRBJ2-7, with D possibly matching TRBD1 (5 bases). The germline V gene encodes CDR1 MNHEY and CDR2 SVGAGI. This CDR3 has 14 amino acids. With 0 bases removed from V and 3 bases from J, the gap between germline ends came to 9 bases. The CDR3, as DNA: TGTGCCAGCAGTTACTCAGGGCAGGGCTACGAGCAGTACTTC. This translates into CASSYSGQGYEQYF.

CDR3 nucleotides: TGTGCCAGCAGCTGGGGGCAGGTAGAAAACATTCAGTACTTC. It is translated as CASSWGQVENIQYF. The chain joins TRBV28 to TRBJ2-4; a weak D match, TRBD1 (6 bases). CDR1 and CDR2 (germline): MDHEN, SYDVKM. CDR3 length equals 14 residues. Trimming stripped 6 bases from V and 5 bases from J, with 14 bases between.

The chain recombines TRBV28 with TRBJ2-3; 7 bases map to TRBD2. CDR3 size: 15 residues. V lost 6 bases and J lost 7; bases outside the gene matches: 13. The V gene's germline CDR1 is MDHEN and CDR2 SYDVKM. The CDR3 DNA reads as TGTGCCAGCAGCCGCCTGGGAGGGCCCCCCTATACGCAGTATTTT. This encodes CASSRLGGPPYTQYF.

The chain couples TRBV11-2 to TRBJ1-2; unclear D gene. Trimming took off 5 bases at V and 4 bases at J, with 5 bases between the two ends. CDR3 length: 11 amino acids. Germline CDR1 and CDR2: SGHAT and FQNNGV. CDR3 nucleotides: TGTGCCAGCAGCAGCCCCTATGGCTACACCTTC. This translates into CASSSPYGYTF. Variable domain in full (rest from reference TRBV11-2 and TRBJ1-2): EAGVAQSPRYKIIEKRQSVAFWCNPISGHATLYWYQQILGQGPKLLIQFQNNGVVDDSQLPKDRFSAERLKGVDSTLKIQPAKLEDSAVYLCASSSPYGYTFGSGTRLTVV.

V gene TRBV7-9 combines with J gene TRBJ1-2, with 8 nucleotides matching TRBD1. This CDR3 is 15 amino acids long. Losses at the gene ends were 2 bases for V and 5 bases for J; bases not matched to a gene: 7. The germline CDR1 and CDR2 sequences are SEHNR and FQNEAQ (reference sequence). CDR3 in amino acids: CASSLPGQVGYGYTF. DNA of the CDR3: TGTGCCAGCAGCTTACCGGGACAGGTTGGGTATGGCTACACCTTC.

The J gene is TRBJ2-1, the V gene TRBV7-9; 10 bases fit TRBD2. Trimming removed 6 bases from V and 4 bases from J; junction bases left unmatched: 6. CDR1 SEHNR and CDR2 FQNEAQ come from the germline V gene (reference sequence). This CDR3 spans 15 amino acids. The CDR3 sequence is CASSSPGLAYNEQFF. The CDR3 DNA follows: TGTGCCAGCAGTTCCCCGGGACTAGCGTACAATGAGCAGTTCTTC.

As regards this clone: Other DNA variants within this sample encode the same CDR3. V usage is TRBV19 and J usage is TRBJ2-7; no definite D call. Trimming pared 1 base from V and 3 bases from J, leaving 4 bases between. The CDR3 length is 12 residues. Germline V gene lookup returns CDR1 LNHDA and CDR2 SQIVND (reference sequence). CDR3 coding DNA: TGTGCCAGTAGTATAGGCAGCTACGAGCAGTACTTC. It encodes CASSIGSYEQYF.

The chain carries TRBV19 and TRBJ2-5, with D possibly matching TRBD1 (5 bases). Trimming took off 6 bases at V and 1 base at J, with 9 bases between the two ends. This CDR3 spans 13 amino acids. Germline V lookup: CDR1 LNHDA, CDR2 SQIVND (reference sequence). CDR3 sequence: CASRDSSQETQYF. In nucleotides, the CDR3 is TGTGCCAGTAGAGACAGCTCCCAAGAGACCCAGTACTTC. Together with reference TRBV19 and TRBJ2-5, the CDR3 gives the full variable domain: DGGITQSPKYLFRKEGQNVTLSCEQNLNHDAMYWYRQDPGQGLRLIYYSQIVNDFQKGDIAEGYSVSREKKESFPLTVTSAQKNPTAFYLCASRDSSQETQYFGPGTRLLVL.

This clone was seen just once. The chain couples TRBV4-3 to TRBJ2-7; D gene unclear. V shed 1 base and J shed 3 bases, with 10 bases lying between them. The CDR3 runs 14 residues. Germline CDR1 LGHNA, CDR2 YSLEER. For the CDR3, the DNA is TGCGCCAGCAGCCAAGGCGGCACTCACTACGAGCAGTACTTC. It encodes CASSQGGTHYEQYF.

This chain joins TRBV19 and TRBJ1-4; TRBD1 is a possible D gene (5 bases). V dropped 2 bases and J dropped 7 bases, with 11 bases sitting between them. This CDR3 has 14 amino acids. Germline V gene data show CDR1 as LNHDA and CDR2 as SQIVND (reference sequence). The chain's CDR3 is CASSIPGRGEKLFF. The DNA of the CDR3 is TGTGCCAGTAGTATACCAGGGAGGGGTGAAAAACTGTTTTTT.

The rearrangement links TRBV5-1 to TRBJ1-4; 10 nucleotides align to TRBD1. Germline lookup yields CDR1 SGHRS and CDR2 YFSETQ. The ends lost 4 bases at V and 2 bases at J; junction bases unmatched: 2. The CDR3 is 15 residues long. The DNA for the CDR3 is TGCGCCAGCAGCGGACAGGGGGATACTAATGAAAAACTGTTTTTT. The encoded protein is CASSGQGDTNEKLFF.

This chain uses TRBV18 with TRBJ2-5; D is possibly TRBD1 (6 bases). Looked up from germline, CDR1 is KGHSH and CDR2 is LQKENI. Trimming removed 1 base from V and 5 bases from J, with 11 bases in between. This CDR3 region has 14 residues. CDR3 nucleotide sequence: TGTGCCAGCTCACCACGGGGGCTGAGGGAGACCCAGTACTTC. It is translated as CASSPRGLRETQYF.

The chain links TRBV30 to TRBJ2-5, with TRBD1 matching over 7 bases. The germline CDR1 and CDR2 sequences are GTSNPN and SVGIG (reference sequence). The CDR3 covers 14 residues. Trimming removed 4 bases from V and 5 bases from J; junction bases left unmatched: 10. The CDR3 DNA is TGTGCCTGGAATCGTCTTCGCAGGGGGGAGACCCAGTACTTC. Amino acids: CAWNRLRRGETQYF.

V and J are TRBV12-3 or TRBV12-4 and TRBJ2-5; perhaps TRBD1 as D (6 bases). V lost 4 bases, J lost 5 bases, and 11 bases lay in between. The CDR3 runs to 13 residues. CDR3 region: CASSWGRGETQYF. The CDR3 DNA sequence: TGTGCCAGCAGTTGGGGCAGGGGCGAGACCCAGTACTTC.

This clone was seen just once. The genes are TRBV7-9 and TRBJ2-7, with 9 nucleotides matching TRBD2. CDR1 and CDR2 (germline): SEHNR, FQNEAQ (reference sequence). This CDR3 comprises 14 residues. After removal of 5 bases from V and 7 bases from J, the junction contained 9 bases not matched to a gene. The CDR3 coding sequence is TGTGCCAGCAGCCATCCGGGACTAGCTGGGGAGCAGTACTTC. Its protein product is CASSHPGLAGEQYF. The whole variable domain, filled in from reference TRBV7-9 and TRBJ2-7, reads DTGVSQNPRHKITKRGQNVTFRCDPISEHNRLYWYRQTLGQGPEFLTYFQNEAQLEKSRLLSDRFSAERPKGSFSTLEIQRTEQGDSAMYLCASSHPGLAGEQYFGPGTRLTVT.

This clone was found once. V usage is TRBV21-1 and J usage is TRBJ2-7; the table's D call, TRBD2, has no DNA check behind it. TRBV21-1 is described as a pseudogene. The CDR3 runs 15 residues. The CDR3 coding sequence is TGTGCCAGCAGCAATTCCGGGACTAGGCCCTACGAGCAGTACTTC. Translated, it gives CASSNSGTRPYEQYF.

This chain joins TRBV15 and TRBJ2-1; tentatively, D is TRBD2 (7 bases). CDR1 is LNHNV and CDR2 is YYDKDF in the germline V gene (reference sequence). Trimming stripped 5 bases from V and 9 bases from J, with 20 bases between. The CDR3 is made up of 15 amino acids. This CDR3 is CATSPLGGGLGEQFF. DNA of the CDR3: TGTGCCACCAGCCCTTTGGGGGGGGGCCTGGGTGAGCAGTTCTTC.

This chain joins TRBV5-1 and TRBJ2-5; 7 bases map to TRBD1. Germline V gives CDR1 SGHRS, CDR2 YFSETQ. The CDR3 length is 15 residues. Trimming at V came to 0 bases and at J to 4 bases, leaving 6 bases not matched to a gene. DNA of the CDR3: TGCGCCAGCAGCTTGGGTGCAGGGGGAAGAGAGACCCAGTACTTC. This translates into CASSLGAGGRETQYF.

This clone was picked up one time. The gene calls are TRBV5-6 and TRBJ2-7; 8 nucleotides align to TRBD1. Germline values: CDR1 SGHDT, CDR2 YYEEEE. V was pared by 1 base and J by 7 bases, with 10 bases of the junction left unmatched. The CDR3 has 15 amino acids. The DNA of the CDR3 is TGTGCCAGCAGCTTGCTTGGACAGGGTTCGAGGGAGCAGTACTTC. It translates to CASSLLGQGSREQYF. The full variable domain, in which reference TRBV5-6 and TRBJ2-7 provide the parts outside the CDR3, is DAGVTQSPTHLIKTRGQQVTLRCSPKSGHDTVSWYQQALGQGPQFIFQYYEEEERQRGNFPDRFSGHQFPNYSSELNVNALLLGDSALYLCASSLLGQGSREQYFGPGTRLTVT.

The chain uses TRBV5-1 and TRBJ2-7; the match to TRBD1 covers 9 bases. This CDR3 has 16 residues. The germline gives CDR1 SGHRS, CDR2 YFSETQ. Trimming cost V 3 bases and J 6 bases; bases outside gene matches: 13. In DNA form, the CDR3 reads TGCGCCAGCAGCTCGCCCACCGGGACAGGGATACCCGAGCAGTACTTC. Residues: CASSSPTGTGIPEQYF.

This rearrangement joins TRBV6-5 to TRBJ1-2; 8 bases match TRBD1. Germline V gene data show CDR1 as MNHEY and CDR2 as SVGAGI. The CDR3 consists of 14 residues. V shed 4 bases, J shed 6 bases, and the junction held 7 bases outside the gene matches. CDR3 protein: CASSWAGTGDGYTF. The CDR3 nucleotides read TGTGCCAGCAGTTGGGCAGGGACAGGCGATGGCTACACCTTC.

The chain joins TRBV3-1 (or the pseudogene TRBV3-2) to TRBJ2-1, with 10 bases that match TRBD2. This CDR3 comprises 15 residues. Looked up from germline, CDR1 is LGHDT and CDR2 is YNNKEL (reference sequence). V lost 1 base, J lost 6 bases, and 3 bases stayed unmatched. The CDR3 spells CASSQVSGGANEQFF. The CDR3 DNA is TGTGCCAGCAGCCAAGTAAGCGGGGGGGCCAATGAGCAGTTCTTC.

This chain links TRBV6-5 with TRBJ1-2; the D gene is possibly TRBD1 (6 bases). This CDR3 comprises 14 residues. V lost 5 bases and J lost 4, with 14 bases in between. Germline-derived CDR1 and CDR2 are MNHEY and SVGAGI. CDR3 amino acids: CASSPWGGGYGYTF. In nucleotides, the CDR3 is TGTGCCAGCAGTCCTTGGGGAGGGGGCTATGGCTACACCTTC.

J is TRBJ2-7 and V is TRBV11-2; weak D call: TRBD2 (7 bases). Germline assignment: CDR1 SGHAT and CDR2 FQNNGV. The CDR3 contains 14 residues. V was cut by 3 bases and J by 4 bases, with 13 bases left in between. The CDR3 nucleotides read TGTGCCAGCAGCTTCGGGGGGCGCGTGTACGAGCAGTACTTC. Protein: CASSFGGRVYEQYF.

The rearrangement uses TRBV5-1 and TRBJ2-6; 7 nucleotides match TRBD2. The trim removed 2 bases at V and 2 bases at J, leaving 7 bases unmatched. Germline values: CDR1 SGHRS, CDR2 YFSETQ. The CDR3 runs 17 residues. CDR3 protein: CASSLGGRLAGANVLTF. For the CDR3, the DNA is TGCGCCAGCAGCTTAGGCGGGAGACTCGCTGGGGCCAACGTCCTGACTTTC.

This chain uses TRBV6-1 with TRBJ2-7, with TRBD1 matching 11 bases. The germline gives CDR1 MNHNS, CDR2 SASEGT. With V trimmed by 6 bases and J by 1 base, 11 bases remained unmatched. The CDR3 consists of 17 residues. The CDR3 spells CASRELPGTGGSYEQYF. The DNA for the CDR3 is TGTGCCAGCAGAGAACTCCCCGGGACAGGGGGGTCCTACGAGCAGTACTTC.